This record concerns one T cell receptor beta chain sequence. Antigen: not known. The sample belongs to a study of T cell responses to AZD1222 COVID-19 vaccine. Study-wide results and limits: Spike-spanning, vaccine-associated CD4 TCRs were dominant at 160-218 and 743-854. Variant regions that are unmutated are reportedly the target of nearly half of spike-specific TCRs.

Method: immunoSEQ multiplex PCR; TCRdb's copy keeps in-frame clones and lacks some. The profile covers 150,000 to 180,000 clones, with about nine tenths appearing a single time and 18% taken by the ten largest. The CDR3 runs 13 residues. Trimming took 6 bases from V and 2 from J, leaving 10 bases between them. Germline V gene data show CDR1 as ENHRY and CDR2 as SYGVKD. Sequencing was performed on peripheral blood, taken on day 0 of AZD1222 vaccination. The sequence derives from an adult in good health. The rearrangement uses TRBV10-3 and TRBJ1-1; possibly TRBD1 for D (5 bases). CDR3 protein: CAIRRDLNTEAFF. In nucleotides, the CDR3 is TGTGCCATCAGGAGGGACCTAAACACTGAAGCTTTCTTT.